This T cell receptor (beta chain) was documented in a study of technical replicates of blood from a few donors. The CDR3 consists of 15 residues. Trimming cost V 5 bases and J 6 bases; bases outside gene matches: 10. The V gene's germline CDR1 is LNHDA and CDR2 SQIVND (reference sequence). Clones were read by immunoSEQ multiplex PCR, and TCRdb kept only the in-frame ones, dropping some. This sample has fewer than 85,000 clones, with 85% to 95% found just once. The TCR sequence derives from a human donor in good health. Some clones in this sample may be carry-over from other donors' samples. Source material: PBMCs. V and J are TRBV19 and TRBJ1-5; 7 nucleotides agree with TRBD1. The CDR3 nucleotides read TGTGCCAGTAGTTTCCAGAGGGGGCTCAGTCAGCCCCAGCATTTT. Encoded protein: CASSFQRGLSQPQHF.